Listed below are T cell receptor beta chains from one sample, sequenced in a study of cytomegalovirus exposure and HLA in healthy donors. The repertoire was sequenced with immunoSEQ multiplex PCR; TCRdb's copy has only in-frame clones and lacks some. The sample contains 300,000 to 450,000 clones, roughly 88% of which appear only once. Sequencing was done on a sample of PBMCs. The origin of the receptors is a woman between 18 and 30 years old in good health and CMV-seronegative. The CDR3 runs from the conserved cysteine through the conserved F or W. Not every row has a clone size; where given, it reads once, few, many or a size class.

clone size: .
J gene: TRBJ2-7
V gene: TRBV5-1
CDR3 protein: CASSQGSVAREQYF

clone size: .
J gene: TRBJ1-4
V gene: TRBV18
CDR3 protein: CASSPGQVDANEKLFF

clone size: .
J gene: TRBJ2-2
V gene: TRBV5-6
CDR3 protein: CASSVAGAGELFF

clone size: .
J gene: TRBJ2-2
V gene: TRBV27
CDR3 protein: CASSLLDGGQDTGELFF

clone size: .
J gene: TRBJ2-6
V gene: TRBV7-2
CDR3 protein: CASSFPGSGANVLTF

clone size: .
J gene: TRBJ2-7
V gene: TRBV7-9
CDR3 protein: CASSLKQGDEQYF

clone size: once
J gene: TRBJ2-2
V gene: TRBV9
CDR3 protein: CASSLGTSGRAATGELFF

clone size: .
J gene: TRBJ2-1
V gene: TRBV6-5
CDR3 protein: CASSYKRGAPNEQFF

clone size: .
J gene: TRBJ1-2
V gene: TRBV12-5
CDR3 protein: CASGFTGGSDYGYTF

clone size: .
J gene: TRBJ2-7
V gene: TRBV10-3
CDR3 protein: CAISGDRDAYEQYF

clone size: .
J gene: TRBJ2-7
V gene: TRBV9
CDR3 protein: CASSPGGTQYEQYF

clone size: .
J gene: TRBJ2-7
V gene: TRBV2
CDR3 protein: CASSQSYEQYF

clone size: once
J gene: TRBJ2-3
V gene: TRBV10-3
CDR3 protein: CAISDVREAVDTQYF

clone size: .
J gene: TRBJ1-6
V gene: TRBV7-9
CDR3 protein: CASSLGSVSYNSPLHF

clone size: .
J gene: TRBJ2-7
V gene: TRBV5-1
CDR3 protein: CASSTRTGSNEQYF

clone size: .
J gene: TRBJ2-3
V gene: TRBV30
CDR3 protein: CAWDIGGAVDTQYF

clone size: .
J gene: TRBJ1-6
V gene: TRBV5-8
CDR3 protein: CASSSDREFGNSPLHF

clone size: .
J gene: TRBJ1-2
V gene: TRBV27
CDR3 protein: CASSLSSGGLAGGGYTF

clone size: .
J gene: TRBJ2-7
V gene: TRBV21-1
CDR3 protein: CASSLPSGRYEQYF

clone size: .
J gene: TRBJ2-7
V gene: TRBV6-6
CDR3 protein: CASRTNSGTAPREQYF

clone size: .
J gene: TRBJ2-7
V gene: TRBV6-5
CDR3 protein: CASRGGAAWYEQYF

clone size: .
J gene: TRBJ1-4
V gene: TRBV19
CDR3 protein: CASSAPGGEKLFF

clone size: .
J gene: TRBJ2-2
V gene: TRBV5-1
CDR3 protein: CASKIVAGDPGELFF

clone size: .
J gene: TRBJ2-2
V gene: TRBV28
CDR3 protein: CASSRDRVPGELFF

clone size: .
J gene: TRBJ2-7
V gene: TRBV5-4
CDR3 protein: CASSLTGPVLYEQYF

clone size: .
J gene: TRBJ2-5
V gene: TRBV9
CDR3 protein: CASSVGVGGAGETQYF

clone size: .
J gene: TRBJ2-7
V gene: TRBV5-1
CDR3 protein: CASSPGGLADSYEQYF

clone size: .
J gene: TRBJ1-2
V gene: TRBV2
CDR3 protein: CASSEGTGLTGYTF

clone size: .
J gene: TRBJ2-5
V gene: TRBV5-4
CDR3 protein: CASSSKTSAAETQYF

clone size: .
J gene: TRBJ2-3
V gene: TRBV6-1
CDR3 protein: CASIRTSGGGDTQYF

clone size: .
J gene: TRBJ2-1
V gene: TRBV10-2
CDR3 protein: CASSESPRGSQFF

clone size: .
J gene: TRBJ1-4
V gene: TRBV6-5
CDR3 protein: CASSYGVAGEKLFF

clone size: .
J gene: TRBJ2-1
V gene: TRBV4-1
CDR3 protein: CASSHTFSTSGENNEQFF

clone size: .
J gene: TRBJ1-4
V gene: TRBV5-1
CDR3 protein: CASAEQGGHEKLFF

clone size: .
J gene: TRBJ1-2
V gene: TRBV7-9
CDR3 protein: CASSSGGPFGYTF

clone size: .
J gene: TRBJ2-7
V gene: TRBV7-9
CDR3 protein: CASSPGYSGTYEQYF

clone size: .
J gene: TRBJ2-7
V gene: TRBV4-1
CDR3 protein: CASSQQPPIAGVGYEQYF

clone size: .
J gene: TRBJ2-5
V gene: TRBV4-1
CDR3 protein: CASSQDTSGSLKTQYF

clone size: .
J gene: TRBJ1-2
V gene: TRBV28
CDR3 protein: CASSASSGGYTF

clone size: .
J gene: TRBJ2-7
V gene: TRBV6-1
CDR3 protein: CASVFSGYEQYF

clone size: .
J gene: TRBJ2-7
V gene: TRBV9
CDR3 protein: CASSPTGTSVLLEQYF

clone size: .
J gene: TRBJ2-1
V gene: TRBV7-3
CDR3 protein: CASSFGSNEQFF

clone size: .
J gene: TRBJ1-2
V gene: TRBV30
CDR3 protein: CAWKDRGLHGYTF

clone size: .
J gene: TRBJ2-1
V gene: TRBV7-2
CDR3 protein: CASLAASSGYNEQFF

clone size: .
J gene: TRBJ1-5
V gene: TRBV28
CDR3 protein: CASSLWVQGAPVLRPQHF

clone size: .
J gene: TRBJ2-7
V gene: TRBV7-2
CDR3 protein: CASSKTRGSYEQYF

clone size: .
J gene: TRBJ2-3
V gene: TRBV2
CDR3 protein: CASSVPDREPSTDTQYF

clone size: .
J gene: TRBJ1-2
V gene: TRBV2
CDR3 protein: CASSEKGGQGAFGYTF

clone size: .
J gene: TRBJ1-2
V gene: TRBV5-1
CDR3 protein: CASSLVDTIYGYTF